The sequence of this T cell receptor (beta chain) was determined in a study of blood T cell repertoires in COVID-19. This clone was seen more than once but under ten times. The J segment lost 10 bases and the V segment lost 4 bases, leaving 9 bases of the junction unmatched. The germline gives CDR1 SGHVS, CDR2 FQNEAQ. The CDR3 consists of 15 residues. Authors' analysis steps: Nucleated cell number was recorded as an estimate derived from reference gene primer amplification. Profiled with immunoSEQ multiplex PCR; TCRdb holds only in-frame clones, not every one. The V and J calls and the clone size are those of that table, but D and trimming were determined from the DNA. In the table there are roughly 250,000 clones, around nine tenths of which are singletons.

This sequence was found in a woman aged 45 to 65 who had recovered from COVID-19. Sequencing was done on a sample of PBMCs or T cells enriched from blood (not recorded which). J is TRBJ1-6 and V is TRBV7-8, with TRBD1 identical over 8 bases. The CDR3 nucleotides are TGTGCCAGCAGCTCCAGGGGGCGCGGGAGATCACCCCTCCACTTT. Translating it yields CASSSRGRGRSPLHF.